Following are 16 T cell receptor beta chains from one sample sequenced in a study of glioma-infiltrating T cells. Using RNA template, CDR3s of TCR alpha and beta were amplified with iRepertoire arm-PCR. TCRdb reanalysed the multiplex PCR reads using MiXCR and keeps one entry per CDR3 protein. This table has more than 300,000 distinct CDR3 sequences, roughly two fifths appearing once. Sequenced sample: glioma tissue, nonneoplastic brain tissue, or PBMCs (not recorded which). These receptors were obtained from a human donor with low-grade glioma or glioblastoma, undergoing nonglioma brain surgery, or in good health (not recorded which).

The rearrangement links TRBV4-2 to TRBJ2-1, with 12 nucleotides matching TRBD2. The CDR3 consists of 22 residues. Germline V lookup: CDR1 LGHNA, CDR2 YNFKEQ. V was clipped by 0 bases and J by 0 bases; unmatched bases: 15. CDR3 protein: CASSQDATGTSGFFSSYNEQFF. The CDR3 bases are TGTGCCAGCAGCCAAGATGCCACCGGGACTAGCGGGTTTTTTAGCTCCTACAATGAGCAGTTCTTC.

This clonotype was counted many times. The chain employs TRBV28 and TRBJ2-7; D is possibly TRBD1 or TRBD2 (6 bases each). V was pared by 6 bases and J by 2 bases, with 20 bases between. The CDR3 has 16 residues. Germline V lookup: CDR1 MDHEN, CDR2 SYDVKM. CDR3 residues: CASSYNPRGVTYEQYF. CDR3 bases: TGTGCCAGCAGCTACAACCCGAGGGGGGTAACCTACGAGCAGTACTTC.

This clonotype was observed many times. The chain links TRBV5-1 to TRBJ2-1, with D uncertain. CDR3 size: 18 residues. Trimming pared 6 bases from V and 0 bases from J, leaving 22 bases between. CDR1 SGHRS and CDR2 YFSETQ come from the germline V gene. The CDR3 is CASTHPAQNRSSYNEQFF. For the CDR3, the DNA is TGCGCCAGCACCCATCCGGCCCAAAATCGAAGCTCCTACAATGAGCAGTTCTTC.

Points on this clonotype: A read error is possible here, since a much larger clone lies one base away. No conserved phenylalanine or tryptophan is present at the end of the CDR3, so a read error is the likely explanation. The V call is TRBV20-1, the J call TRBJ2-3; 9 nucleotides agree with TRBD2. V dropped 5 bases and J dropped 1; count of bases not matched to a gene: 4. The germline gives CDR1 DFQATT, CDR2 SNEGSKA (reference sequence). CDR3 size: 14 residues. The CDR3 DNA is TGCAGTGCTGAGACTAGCGGCCGCACAGATACGCAGTATTCT. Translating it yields CSAETSGRTDTQYS.

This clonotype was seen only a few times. CDR3: CASSQEGLKNTEAFF. The DNA of the CDR3 is TGCGCCAGCAGCCAAGAGGGACTAAAGAACACTGAAGCTTTCTTT. This chain uses TRBV4-1 with TRBJ1-1, with D tentatively TRBD1 (5 bases). Deletions cut 0 bases from V and 1 base from J, with 9 bases between. Germline V gives CDR1 MGHRA, CDR2 YSYEKL. This CDR3 region has 15 residues.

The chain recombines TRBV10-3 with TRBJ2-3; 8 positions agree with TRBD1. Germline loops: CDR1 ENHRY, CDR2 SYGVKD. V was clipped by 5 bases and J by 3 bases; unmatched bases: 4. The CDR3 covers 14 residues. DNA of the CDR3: TGTGCCATCAGTCCCAGGACAGGGACAGATACGCAGTATTTT. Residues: CAISPRTGTDTQYF.

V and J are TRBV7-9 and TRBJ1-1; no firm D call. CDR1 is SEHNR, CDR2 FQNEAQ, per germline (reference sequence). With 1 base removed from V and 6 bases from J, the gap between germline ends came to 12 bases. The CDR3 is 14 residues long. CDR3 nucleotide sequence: TGTGCCAGCAGCTTAGTCTCCCCTGGCGCTGAAGCTTTCTTT. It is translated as CASSLVSPGAEAFF.

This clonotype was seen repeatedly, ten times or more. CDR3 sequence (DNA): TGCAGTGCAGGGGTTGTGGGACCAAGAGGCGACATTCAGTACTTC. Translation: CSAGVVGPRGDIQYF. The chain is built from TRBV20-1 and TRBJ2-4; D may match TRBD1 or TRBD2 (5 bases each). Trimming pared 6 bases from V and 8 bases from J, leaving 23 bases between. The CDR3 consists of 15 residues. CDR1 DFQATT and CDR2 SNEGSKA come from the germline V gene (reference sequence).

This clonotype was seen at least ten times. The CDR3 loop is CASSPSLAYEQYF. The CDR3 nucleotides read TGTGCCAGCAGCCCCTCGCTAGCCTACGAGCAGTACTTC. The V gene is TRBV28, the J gene TRBJ2-7; unclear D gene. Germline CDR1 reads MDHEN; CDR2 reads SYDVKM. This CDR3 has 13 amino acids. V lost 6 bases to trimming and J lost 2 bases, with 11 bases between them.

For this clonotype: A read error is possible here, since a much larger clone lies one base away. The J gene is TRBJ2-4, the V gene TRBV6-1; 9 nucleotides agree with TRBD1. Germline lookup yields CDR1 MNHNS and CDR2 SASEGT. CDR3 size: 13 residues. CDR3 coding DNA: TGTGCCGGCAGCCCGGGACAGGGAGGCATTCAGTACTTC. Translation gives CAGSPGQGGIQYF.

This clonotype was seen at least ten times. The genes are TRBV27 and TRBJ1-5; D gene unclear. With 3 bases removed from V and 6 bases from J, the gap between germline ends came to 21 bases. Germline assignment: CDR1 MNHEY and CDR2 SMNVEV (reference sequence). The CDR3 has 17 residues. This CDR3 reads CASSLYPPAGTGQPQHF. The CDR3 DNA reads TGTGCCAGCAGTTTGTACCCTCCAGCGGGTACGGGTCAGCCCCAGCATTTT.

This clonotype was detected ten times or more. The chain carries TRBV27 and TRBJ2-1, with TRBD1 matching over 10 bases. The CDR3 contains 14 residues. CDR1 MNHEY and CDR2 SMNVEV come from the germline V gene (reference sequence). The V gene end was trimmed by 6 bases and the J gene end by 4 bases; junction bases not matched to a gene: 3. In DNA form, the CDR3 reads TGTGCCAGCAGCCGGGACAGGGGTTACAATGAGCAGTTCTTC. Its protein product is CASSRDRGYNEQFF.

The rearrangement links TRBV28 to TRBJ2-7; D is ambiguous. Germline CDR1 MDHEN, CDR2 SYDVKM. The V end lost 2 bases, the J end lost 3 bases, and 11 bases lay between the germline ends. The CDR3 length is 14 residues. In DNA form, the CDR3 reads TGTGCCAGCAGTTTAGAGGTTCTCTACTACGAGCAGTACTTC. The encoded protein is CASSLEVLYYEQYF.

The CDR3 spells CASSFANTDTRYF. The CDR3 DNA is TGTGCCAGCAGTTTCGCTAACACAGATACACGGTATTTT. V and J are TRBV6-2 or TRBV6-3 and TRBJ2-3; unclear D gene. CDR3 length equals 13 residues. Trimming removed 4 bases at V and 14 bases at J, with 19 bases between. CDR1 is MNHEY and CDR2 is SVGEGT in the germline V gene.

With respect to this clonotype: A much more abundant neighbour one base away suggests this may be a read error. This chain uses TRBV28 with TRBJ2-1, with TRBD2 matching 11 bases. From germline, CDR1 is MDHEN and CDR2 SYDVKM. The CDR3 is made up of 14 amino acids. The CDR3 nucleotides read TGTGCCAGCAGTTTTAGCGGGAGGGCCAATGGGCAGTTCTTC. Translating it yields CASSFSGRANGQFF.

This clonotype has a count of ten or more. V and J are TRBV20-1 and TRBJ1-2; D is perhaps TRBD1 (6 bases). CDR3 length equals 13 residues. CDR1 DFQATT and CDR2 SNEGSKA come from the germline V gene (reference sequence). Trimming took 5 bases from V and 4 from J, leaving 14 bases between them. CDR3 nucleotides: TGCAGTGCTGCTCCGACCAGGGGCTATGGCTACACCTTC. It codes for CSAAPTRGYGYTF.